Below, one TCR beta chain is given with its context. TCRdb keeps only in-frame clones here, not all; method: immunoSEQ multiplex PCR. This table has around 170,000 clones, around 84% appearing once. The germline V gene has CDR1 ENHRY and CDR2 SYGVKD. CDR3 length: 16 residues. Trimming removed 2 bases from V and 4 bases from J; junction bases left unmatched: 8. These data originate in a study of blood T cell repertoires in COVID-19. For the study at large: Nucleic acid was either cDNA or gDNA, and it came from T cells, B-cell-depleted T cells, or PBMCs.

The source material was peripheral blood. V usage is TRBV10-3 and J usage is TRBJ2-1; 7 bases fit TRBD2. This TCR was recovered from a man between 50 and 59 years old with active or convalescent COVID-19. This CDR3 reads CAISEHGTNNYNEQFF. Written as DNA, the CDR3 is TGTGCCATCAGTGAGCATGGGACTAACAATTACAATGAGCAGTTCTTC.